Here is one T cell receptor (beta chain) with its context. This clone showed up just once. Its recognized antigen is unknown. Base-call qualities are not available, and no considerably larger clone is one nucleotide away. The CDR3 spans 13 residues, from the cysteine through the phenylalanine. The entry retains the CDR3 DNA only, 39 bases that are in frame from base 1. The germline ends are 9 bases apart after V is trimmed by 5 bases and J by 4 bases. CDR1 and CDR2, per the germline V gene, are MGHDK and SYGVNS. The data derive from a study of Siglec-9 on CD8 T cells in melanoma (dated by TCRdb to about 2019). The study in broad terms: The study investigated Siglec-9 expression on CD8+ T cells and the role of Siglec-9 in regulating T cells in the melanoma tumor microenvironment. The investigation overall reported the following: An effector memory CD8+ T-cell subset that appeared to accumulate within melanoma tumors was reported to be marked and regulated by Siglec-9.

Library preparation used the immunoSEQ multiplex PCR assay. This immuneACCESS table, as held by TCRdb, lists in-frame sequences with V and J called but not all clones. Of the missing ones, under half trace to an unresolved V gene in checked studies; the others have no known cause. For this sample the table gives about 36,000 clones, of which 65% to 85% were detected only once. Less than 2% of the sample is held by the ten biggest clonotypes. This receptor was obtained from a human donor in good health. Sequencing was done on a sample of Siglec-9- CD8+ T cells sorted from blood. Per the publication, the cell subset or site label means: CD8 T cells lacking Siglec-9. The V and J genes are TRBV25-1 and TRBJ1-3, with the D gene uncertain. CDR3 loop: CASSPGKGNTIYF. The nucleotide sequence is given as TGTGCCAGCAGTCCCGGGAAAGGAAACACCATATATTTT.